Here is one T cell receptor (beta chain) with its context. This clonotype was detected a few times. What antigen it recognizes has not been identified. Base qualities are missing; no much larger clone stands one base away. This entry comes from a study of T cells in Graves' hyperthyroidism and ophthalmopathy (dated by TCRdb to between 2019 and 2020). In terms of the full investigation: A discovery cohort of approximately 97 patients, 43 with Graves' ophthalmopathy and about 60 with stable Graves' hyperthyroidism, was used to find distinguishing TCR V-J signatures. After blood sampling, hyperthyroidism patients were treated with methimazole at a starting dose of 30 mg daily, and ophthalmopathy patients were treated with high-dose intravenous methylprednisolone. In addition, the study compared T-cell repertoires in thyroid tissue and in blood from over 5 Graves' hyperthyroidism patients. The roughly 94 discovery patients were randomly divided into training and test sets at a 7:3 ratio. According to the paper, TCR Vbeta CDR3 sequencing was carried out on about 140 peripheral blood samples, which came from 40 to 45 ophthalmopathy, about 75 hyperthyroidism and approximately 17 progressor patients. Prospective prediction of ophthalmopathy was tested in an independent validation cohort consisting of 18 to 20 hyperthyroidism patients and more than 15 patients who later progressed to ophthalmopathy.

TCR beta CDR3 regions were amplified from RNA transcripts. The first round of RT-PCR for the TCR CDR3 was performed with the HTBI primer set and the Qiagen OneStep RT-PCR kit. A second multiplex PCR round built the libraries, followed by size selection and purification. Sequencing of the libraries was done on an Illumina HiSeq2000 using paired-end 100 bp reads. Regarding the original processing steps: SOAPnuke was used to process the raw data, throwing out any read that contained adapters or uncalled bases, had a mean Phred below 15, or lacked an exact constant-primer or identifier match. COPE v1.2.5 was used to merge the high-quality paired reads, and each unique nucleotide sequence was defined as a clonotype. Clonotypes were aligned to IMGT TRBV, TRBD and TRBJ reference segments using MiTCR v1.1. The analysis included only V-J combinations with a frequency above 0.0001, which together covered 99% to 99.2% of the repertoires. A TCS score was defined as the ratio of F50 (clonal expansion) to E x V (chaos), with BLOSUM62-based TCRdist applied between CDR3 peptides within each V-J. Welch's t-statistics and random forest reduced some 510 V-J features to around 14, which were used in a naive Bayes classifier (R e1071). Thyroid-blood repertoire similarity was quantified with the Morisita-Horn index. TCRdb cleaned the public reads at Q25 with fastp, built clones with MiXCR and kept in-frame beta chains. Rows are unified per CDR3 protein, each entry keeping the most common DNA and genes. TCRdb, not the authors, supplied the V and J calls. The sample table lists 600,000 to 700,000 distinct CDR3 sequences, about 45% of them with a count of one. The ten largest make up approximately 7.2% of the sample.

For CDR1 and CDR2, the germline V gene (reference sequence) lists MNHNY and SVGAGI. The CDR3 sequence holds 14 residues, the cysteine and phenylalanine included. CDR3 DNA only is kept here, 42 bases in frame from base 1. After removal of 6 bases from V and 5 bases from J, the junction retains 9 bases not matched to a gene. What the study reported, not specific to this receptor: A 13 V-J signature model separated ophthalmopathy from stable hyperthyroidism, with just over 85% sensitivity and 81.08% specificity in cross-validation and 80%/75% in testing. In validation, the model predicted progression to ophthalmopathy with about 71% sensitivity and 72% to 85% specificity, a median of 6.5 months before onset. Sample size was not statistically predetermined, and investigators were not blinded to group allocation. Blood samples also contained most of the expanded thyroid clonotypes (frequency above 0.001), which suggests that blood repertoires may reflect thyroid immune responses.

The study excluded patients with uncontrolled infections, other autoimmune diseases, pregnancy or lactation. Clinical symptoms, serum thyroxine and TRAb, thyroid ultrasound, and orbital computed tomography formed the basis for the diagnoses. Trizol reagent was used to extract total RNA, and RNA quality was then checked on an Agilent 2100 Bioanalyzer. The chain is assembled from TRBV6-6 and TRBJ2-5, with 7 central nucleotides matching TRBD1. Sequencing input: peripheral blood or thyroid tissue (not recorded which). The sequence was collected from an adult man with Graves' disease, either hyperthyroidism or ophthalmopathy (not recorded which). CDR3 sequence: CASRSGGVVETQYF. The DNA sequence reads TGTGCCAGCAGGTCAGGGGGTGTTGTGGAGACCCAGTACTTC.